This TCR beta chain was found in a study of OX40 agonist ivuxolimab in advanced cancers. Assay used: immunoSEQ multiplex PCR; TCRdb lists only in-frame clones, some missing. This sample has roughly 53,000 clones, with 70% to 90% found just once. The study sampled blood at baseline, cycle 4 day 1, and cycle 7 day 1. Comment on this clone: The antigen remains unidentified.

Study-wide findings and caveats: On average, a greater number of expanded clones characterised CD8+ T cells relative to CD4+.

Germline V lookup: CDR1 SEHNR, CDR2 FQNEAQ (reference sequence). V was pared by 2 bases and J by 4 bases, with 14 bases of the junction left unmatched. CDR3 size: 18 residues. The V gene is TRBV7-9, the J gene TRBJ2-5; 9 positions agree with TRBD2. This sequence originates from an adult with an advanced solid tumor such as melanoma, head and neck, liver or kidney cancer. The specimen was CD4+ or CD8+ T cells sorted from blood, collected in a trial of the OX40 agonist ivuxolimab. This CDR3 reads CASSLTGTSFFHPETQYF. The CDR3 DNA reads TGTGCCAGCAGCTTAACTGGGACTAGCTTCTTCCACCCAGAGACCCAGTACTTC.